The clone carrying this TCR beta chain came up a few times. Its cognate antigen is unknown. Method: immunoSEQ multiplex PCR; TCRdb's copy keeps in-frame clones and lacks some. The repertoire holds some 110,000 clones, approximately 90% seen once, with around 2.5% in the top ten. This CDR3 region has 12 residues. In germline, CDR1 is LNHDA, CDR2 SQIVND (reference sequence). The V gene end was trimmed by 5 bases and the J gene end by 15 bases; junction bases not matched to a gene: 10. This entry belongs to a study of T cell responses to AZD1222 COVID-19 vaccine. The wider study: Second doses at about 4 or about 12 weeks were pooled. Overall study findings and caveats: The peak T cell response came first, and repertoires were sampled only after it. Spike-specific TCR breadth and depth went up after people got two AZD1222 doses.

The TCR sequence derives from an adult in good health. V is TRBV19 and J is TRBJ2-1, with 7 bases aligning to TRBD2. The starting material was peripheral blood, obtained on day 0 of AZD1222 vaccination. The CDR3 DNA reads TGTGCCAGTAGTCCTAGCGGAGTGCCCCGGTTCTTC. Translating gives CASSPSGVPRFF.